This T cell receptor delta chain was identified during a study of gamma-delta chains in newborns, infants, children. In germline, CDR1 is TSWWSYY, CDR2 QGS. The CDR3 is made up of 12 amino acids. Trimming took off 2 bases at V and 7 bases at J, with 8 bases between the two ends. TCRdb re-called clones from the reads via CATT. The sample holds more than 9,000 delta-chain clones, 3.5% seen once. The chain is built from TRDV1 and TRDJ1; D remains ambiguous. Material: blood. The sequence was collected from a child who was a newborn, infant or young child, either healthy, febrile or measles-vaccinated (not recorded which). The CDR3 protein is CALGEVVGKLIF. DNA for the CDR3: TGTGCTCTTGGGGAAGTTGTAGGTAAACTCATCTTT.